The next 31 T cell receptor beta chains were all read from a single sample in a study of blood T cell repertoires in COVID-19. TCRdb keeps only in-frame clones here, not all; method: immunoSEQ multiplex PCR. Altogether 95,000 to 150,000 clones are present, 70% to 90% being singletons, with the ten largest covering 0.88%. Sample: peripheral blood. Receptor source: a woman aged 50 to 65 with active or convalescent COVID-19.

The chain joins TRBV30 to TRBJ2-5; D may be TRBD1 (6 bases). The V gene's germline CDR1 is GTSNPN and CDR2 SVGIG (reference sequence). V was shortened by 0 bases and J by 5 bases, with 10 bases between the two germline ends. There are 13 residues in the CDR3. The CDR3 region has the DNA TGTGCCTGGAGTGTGGGTCAGGGGGAGACCCAGTACTTC. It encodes CAWSVGQGETQYF.

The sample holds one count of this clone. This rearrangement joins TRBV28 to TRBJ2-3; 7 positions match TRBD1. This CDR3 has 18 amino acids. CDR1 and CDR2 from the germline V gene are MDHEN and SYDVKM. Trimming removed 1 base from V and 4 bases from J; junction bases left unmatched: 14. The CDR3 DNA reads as TGTGCCAGCAGTTTATCGGACAGGCCCGCGTTCGAGGCAGATACGCAGTATTTT. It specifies CASSLSDRPAFEADTQYF.

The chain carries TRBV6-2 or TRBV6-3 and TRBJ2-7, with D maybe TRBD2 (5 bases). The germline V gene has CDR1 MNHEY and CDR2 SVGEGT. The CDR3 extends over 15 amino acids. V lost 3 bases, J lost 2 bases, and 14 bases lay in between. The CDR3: CASSYQVGVTYEQYF. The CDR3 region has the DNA TGTGCCAGCAGTTATCAAGTCGGGGTAACCTACGAGCAGTACTTC.

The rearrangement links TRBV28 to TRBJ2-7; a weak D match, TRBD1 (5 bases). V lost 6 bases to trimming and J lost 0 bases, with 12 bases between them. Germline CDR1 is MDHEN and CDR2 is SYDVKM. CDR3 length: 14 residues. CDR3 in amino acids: CASRGHRNSYEQYF. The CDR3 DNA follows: TGTGCCAGCAGGGGGCATAGGAACTCCTACGAGCAGTACTTC.

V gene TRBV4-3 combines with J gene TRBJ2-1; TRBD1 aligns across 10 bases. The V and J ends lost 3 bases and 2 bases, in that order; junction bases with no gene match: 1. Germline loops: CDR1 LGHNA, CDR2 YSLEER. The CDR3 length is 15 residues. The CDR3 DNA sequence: TGCGCCAGCAGCCACGGACAGGGGGCCTACAATGAGCAGTTCTTC. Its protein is CASSHGQGAYNEQFF.

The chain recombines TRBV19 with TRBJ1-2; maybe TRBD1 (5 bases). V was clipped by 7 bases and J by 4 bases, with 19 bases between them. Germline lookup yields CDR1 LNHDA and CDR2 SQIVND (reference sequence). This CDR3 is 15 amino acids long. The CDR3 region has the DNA TGTGCCAGTACCGGTCGAGTACGGGGGGGCTATGGCTACACCTTC. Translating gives CASTGRVRGGYGYTF.

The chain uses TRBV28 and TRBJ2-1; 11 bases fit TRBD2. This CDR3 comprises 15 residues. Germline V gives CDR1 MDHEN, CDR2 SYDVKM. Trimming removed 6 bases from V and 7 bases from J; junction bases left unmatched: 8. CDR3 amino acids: CASSPPGLAVNEQFF. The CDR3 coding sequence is TGTGCCAGCAGCCCGCCGGGACTAGCGGTAAATGAGCAGTTCTTC.

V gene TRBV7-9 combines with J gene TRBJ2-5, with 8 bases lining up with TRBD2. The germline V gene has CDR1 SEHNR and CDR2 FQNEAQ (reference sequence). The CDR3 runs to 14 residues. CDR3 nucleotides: TGTGCAACCACCACGGCCGCGGGGGGAGAGACCCAGTACTTC. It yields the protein CATTTAAGGETQYF.

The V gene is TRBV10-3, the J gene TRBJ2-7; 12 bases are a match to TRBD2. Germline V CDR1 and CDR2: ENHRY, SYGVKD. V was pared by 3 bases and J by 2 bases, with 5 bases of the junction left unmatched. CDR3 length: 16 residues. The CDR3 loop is CAISDLAGGPAYEQYF. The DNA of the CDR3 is TGTGCCATCAGTGACCTAGCGGGAGGGCCGGCCTACGAGCAGTACTTC.

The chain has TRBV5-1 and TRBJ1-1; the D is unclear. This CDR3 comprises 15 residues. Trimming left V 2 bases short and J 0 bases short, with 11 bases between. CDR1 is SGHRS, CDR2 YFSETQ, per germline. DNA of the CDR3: TGCGCCAGCAGCTTCGGAGCAGTTATGAACACTGAAGCTTTCTTT. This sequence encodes CASSFGAVMNTEAFF.

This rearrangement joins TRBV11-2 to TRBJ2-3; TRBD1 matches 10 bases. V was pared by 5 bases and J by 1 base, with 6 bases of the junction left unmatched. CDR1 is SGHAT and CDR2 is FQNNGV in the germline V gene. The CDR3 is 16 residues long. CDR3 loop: CASSLTGGWGTDTQYF. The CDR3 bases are TGTGCCAGCAGCCTGACAGGGGGCTGGGGCACAGATACGCAGTATTTT.

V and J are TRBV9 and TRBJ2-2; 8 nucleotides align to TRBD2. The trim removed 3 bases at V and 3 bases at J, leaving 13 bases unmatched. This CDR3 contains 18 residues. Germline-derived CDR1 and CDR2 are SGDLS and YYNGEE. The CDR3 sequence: CASSAHSGLGKYTGELFF. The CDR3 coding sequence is TGTGCCAGCAGCGCACACTCGGGACTAGGGAAATACACCGGGGAGCTGTTTTTT.

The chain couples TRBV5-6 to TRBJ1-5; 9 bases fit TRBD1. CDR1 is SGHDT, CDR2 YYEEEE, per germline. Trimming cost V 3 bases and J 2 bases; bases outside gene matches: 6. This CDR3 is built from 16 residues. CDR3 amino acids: CASSSMDRGGNQPQHF. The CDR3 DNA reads TGTGCCAGCAGCTCGATGGACAGGGGCGGCAATCAGCCCCAGCATTTT.

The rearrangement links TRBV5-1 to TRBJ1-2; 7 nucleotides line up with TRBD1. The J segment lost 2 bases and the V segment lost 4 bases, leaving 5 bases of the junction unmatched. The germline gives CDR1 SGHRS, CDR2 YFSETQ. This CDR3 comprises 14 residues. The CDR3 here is CASSPGTANYGYTF. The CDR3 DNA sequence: TGCGCCAGCAGCCCGGGGACAGCGAACTATGGCTACACCTTC.

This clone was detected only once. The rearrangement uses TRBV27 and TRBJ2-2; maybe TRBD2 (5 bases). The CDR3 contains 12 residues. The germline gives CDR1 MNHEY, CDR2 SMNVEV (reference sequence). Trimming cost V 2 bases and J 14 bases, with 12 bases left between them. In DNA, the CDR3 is TGTGCCAGCAGTTTAACGTCGGGAAGCCTGTTTTTT. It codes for CASSLTSGSLFF.

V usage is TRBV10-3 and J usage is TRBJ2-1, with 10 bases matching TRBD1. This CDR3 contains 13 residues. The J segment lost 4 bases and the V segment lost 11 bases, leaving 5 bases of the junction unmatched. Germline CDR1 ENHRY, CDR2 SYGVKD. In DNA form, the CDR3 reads TGTGCCGTAACGGGACAGGGGTACAATGAGCAGTTCTTC. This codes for CAVTGQGYNEQFF.

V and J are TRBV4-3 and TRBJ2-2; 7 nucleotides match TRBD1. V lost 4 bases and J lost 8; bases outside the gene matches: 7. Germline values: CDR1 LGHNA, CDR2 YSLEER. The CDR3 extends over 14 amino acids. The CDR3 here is CASSPYTGVGELFF. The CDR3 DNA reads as TGCGCCAGCAGCCCCTATACAGGGGTAGGGGAGCTGTTTTTT.

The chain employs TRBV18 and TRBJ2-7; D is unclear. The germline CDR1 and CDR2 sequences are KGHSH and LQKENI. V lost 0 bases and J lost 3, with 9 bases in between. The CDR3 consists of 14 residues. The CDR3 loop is CASSPPTARYEQYF. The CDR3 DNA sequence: TGTGCCAGCTCACCACCTACAGCCCGCTACGAGCAGTACTTC.

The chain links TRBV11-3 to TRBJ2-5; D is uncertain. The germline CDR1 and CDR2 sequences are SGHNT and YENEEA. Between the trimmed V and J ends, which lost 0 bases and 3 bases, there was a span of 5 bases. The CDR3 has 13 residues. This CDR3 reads CASSLDGEETQYF. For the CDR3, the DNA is TGTGCCAGCAGCTTAGACGGAGAAGAGACCCAGTACTTC.

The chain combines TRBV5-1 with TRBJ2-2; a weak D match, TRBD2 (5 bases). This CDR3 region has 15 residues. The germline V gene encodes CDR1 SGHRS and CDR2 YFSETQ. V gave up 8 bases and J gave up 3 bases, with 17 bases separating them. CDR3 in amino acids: CASGYYGLDTGELFF. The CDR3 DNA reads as TGCGCCAGTGGCTACTACGGACTGGACACCGGGGAGCTGTTTTTT.

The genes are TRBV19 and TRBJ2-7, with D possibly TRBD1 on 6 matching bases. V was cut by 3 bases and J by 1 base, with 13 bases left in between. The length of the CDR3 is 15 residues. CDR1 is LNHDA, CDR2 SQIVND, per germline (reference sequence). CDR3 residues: CASSISAGVSYEQYF. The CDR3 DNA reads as TGTGCCAGTAGTATTTCGGCAGGGGTGTCCTACGAGCAGTACTTC.

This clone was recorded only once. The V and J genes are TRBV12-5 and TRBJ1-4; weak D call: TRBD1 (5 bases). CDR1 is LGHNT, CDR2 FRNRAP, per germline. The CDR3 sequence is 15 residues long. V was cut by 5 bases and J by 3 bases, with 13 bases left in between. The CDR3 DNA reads TGTGCTAGTGGTCCTAAGACAGAGGCTAATGAAAAACTGTTTTTT. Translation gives CASGPKTEANEKLFF.

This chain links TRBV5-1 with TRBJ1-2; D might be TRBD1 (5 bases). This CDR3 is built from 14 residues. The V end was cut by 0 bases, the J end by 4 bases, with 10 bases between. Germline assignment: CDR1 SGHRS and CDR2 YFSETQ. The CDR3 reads CASSLAQGLYGYTF. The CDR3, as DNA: TGCGCCAGCAGCTTGGCCCAGGGACTCTATGGCTACACCTTC. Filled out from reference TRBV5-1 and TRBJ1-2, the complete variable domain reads KAGVTQTPRYLIKTRGQQVTLSCSPISGHRSVSWYQQTPGQGLQFLFEYFSETQRNKGNFPGRFSGRQFSNSRSEMNVSTLELGDSALYLCASSLAQGLYGYTFGSGTRLTVV.

CDR3 nucleotides: TGTGCCAGCAGCCAAGTTGAGGGAAGGACTGAAGCTTTCTTT. This sequence encodes CASSQVEGRTEAFF. The chain is built from TRBV3-1 (or the pseudogene TRBV3-2) and TRBJ1-1; D gene ambiguous. The ends were cut back, 1 base at V and 5 bases at J, with 11 bases in the middle. The CDR3 totals 14 residues. The germline V gene encodes CDR1 LGHDT and CDR2 YNNKEL (reference sequence).

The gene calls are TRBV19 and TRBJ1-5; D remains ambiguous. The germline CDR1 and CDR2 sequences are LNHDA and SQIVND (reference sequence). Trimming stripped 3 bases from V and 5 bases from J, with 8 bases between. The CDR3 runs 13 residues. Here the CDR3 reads CASSMGRDQPQHF. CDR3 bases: TGTGCCAGTAGTATGGGCAGAGATCAGCCCCAGCATTTT.

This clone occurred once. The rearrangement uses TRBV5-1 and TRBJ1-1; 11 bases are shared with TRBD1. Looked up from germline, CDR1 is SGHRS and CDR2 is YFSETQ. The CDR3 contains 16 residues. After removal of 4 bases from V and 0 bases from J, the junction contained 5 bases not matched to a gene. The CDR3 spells CASSKDRGQVNTEAFF. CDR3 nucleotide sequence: TGCGCCAGCAGCAAGGACAGGGGGCAGGTGAACACTGAAGCTTTCTTT. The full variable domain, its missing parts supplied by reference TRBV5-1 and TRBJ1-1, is KAGVTQTPRYLIKTRGQQVTLSCSPISGHRSVSWYQQTPGQGLQFLFEYFSETQRNKGNFPGRFSGRQFSNSRSEMNVSTLELGDSALYLCASSKDRGQVNTEAFFGQGTRLTVV.

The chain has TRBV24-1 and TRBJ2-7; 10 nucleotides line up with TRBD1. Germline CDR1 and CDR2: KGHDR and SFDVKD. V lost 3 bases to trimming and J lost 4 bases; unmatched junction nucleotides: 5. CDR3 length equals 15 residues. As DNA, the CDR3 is TGTGCCACCAGTGATCGGACAGGGGGTTTATACGAGCAGTACTTC. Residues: CATSDRTGGLYEQYF.

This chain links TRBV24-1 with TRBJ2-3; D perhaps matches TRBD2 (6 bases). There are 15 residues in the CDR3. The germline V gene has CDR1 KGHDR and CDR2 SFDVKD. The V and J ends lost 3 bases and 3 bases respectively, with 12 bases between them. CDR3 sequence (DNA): TGTGCCACCAGTGATCCCGGGACTTCTACAGATACGCAGTATTTT. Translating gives CATSDPGTSTDTQYF.

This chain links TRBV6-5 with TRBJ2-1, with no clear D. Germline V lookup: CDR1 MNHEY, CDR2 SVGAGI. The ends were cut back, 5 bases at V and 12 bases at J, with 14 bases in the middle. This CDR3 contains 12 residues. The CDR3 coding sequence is TGTGCCAGCAGTACCCCCCTTAGTGTGCAGTTCTTC. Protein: CASSTPLSVQFF.

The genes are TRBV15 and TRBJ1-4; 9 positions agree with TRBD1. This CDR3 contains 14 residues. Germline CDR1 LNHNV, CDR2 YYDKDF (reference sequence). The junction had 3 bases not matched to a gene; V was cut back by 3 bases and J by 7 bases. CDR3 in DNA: TGTGCCACCAGCAGTACAGGGGGCCGTGAAAAACTGTTTTTT. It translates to CATSSTGGREKLFF.

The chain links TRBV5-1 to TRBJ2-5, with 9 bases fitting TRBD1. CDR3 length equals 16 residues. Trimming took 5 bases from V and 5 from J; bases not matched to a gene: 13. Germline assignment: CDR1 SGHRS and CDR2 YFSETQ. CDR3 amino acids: CASSRNSQGAGETQYF. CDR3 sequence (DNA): TGCGCCAGCAGTAGGAACTCACAGGGGGCCGGGGAGACCCAGTACTTC. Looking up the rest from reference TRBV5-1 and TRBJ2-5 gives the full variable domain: KAGVTQTPRYLIKTRGQQVTLSCSPISGHRSVSWYQQTPGQGLQFLFEYFSETQRNKGNFPGRFSGRQFSNSRSEMNVSTLELGDSALYLCASSRNSQGAGETQYFGPGTRLLVL.